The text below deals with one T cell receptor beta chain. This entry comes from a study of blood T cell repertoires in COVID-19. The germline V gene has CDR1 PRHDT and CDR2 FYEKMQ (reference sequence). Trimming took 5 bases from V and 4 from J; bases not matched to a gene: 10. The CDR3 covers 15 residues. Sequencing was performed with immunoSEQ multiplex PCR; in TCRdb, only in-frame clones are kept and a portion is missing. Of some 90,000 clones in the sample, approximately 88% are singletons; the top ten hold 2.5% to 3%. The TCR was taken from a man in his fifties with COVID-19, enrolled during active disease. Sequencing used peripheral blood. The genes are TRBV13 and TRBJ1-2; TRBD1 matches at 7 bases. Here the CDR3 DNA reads TGTGCCAGCAGCCTCCGACAGGGCCGTGGCTATGGCTACACCTTC. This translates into CASSLRQGRGYGYTF. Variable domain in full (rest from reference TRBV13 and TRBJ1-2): AAGVIQSPRHLIKEKRETATLKCYPIPRHDTVYWYQQGPGQDPQFLISFYEKMQSDKGSIPDRFSAQQFSDYHSELNMSSLELGDSALYFCASSLRQGRGYGYTFGSGTRLTVV.